This T cell receptor beta chain originates from a study of blood T cell repertoires in COVID-19. Study at large: T cells, B-cell-depleted T cells, or PBMCs provided the cDNA or gDNA that served as material.

Trimming pared 1 base from V and 6 bases from J, leaving 8 bases between. The CDR3 extends over 13 amino acids. CDR1 is SSHAT and CDR2 is FNYEAQ in the germline V gene (reference sequence). In the authors' methods: Cell counts per sample came from amplifying reference gene primers. Here immunoSEQ multiplex PCR was the method, and the copy in TCRdb shows in-frame clones only, minus some. V and J calls and clone size are as listed in that table; D and trimming were resolved from the DNA. The sample shows 180,000 or so clones, over 80% of them seen only once. Participants came from some 26 US areas, aged about 18 to 89 years.

The receptor was isolated from a woman aged 45-59 years who had recovered from COVID-19. Sequenced sample: PBMCs or T cells enriched from blood (not recorded which). The gene calls are TRBV7-7 and TRBJ2-3, with D perhaps matching TRBD1 (5 bases). The CDR3 DNA sequence: TGTGCCAGCAGCTTAGGAGCAGGGGATACGCAGTATTTT. Translation: CASSLGAGDTQYF.